This T cell receptor beta chain emerged from a study of beta chain features in type 1 diabetes. Study-wide points: VDJ junctions from patients with type 1 diabetes contained fewer insertions and more deletions. In every one of the four CD4+ subsets, TCRB CDR3s were moderately but significantly shorter in Type 1 diabetes patients. Whether HLA type affects TCRB rearrangement stayed undetermined in the present work.

This CDR3 has 15 amino acids. The V and J ends lost 0 bases and 9 bases, in that order; junction bases with no gene match: 6. Per the germline V gene, CDR1 is SGHTA and CDR2 is FQGTGA. What was sequenced were expressed TCRB transcripts, since all of the isolated RNA had been reverse transcribed. The repertoire was sequenced with immunoSEQ multiplex PCR; TCRdb's copy has only in-frame clones and lacks some. Here the sample spans 15,000 to 20,000 clones, 45% to 50% being singletons. Sorting with CD45RO/CCR7/CD25/CD127/CD95/CD27 yielded naive, central memory, regulatory and stem-like memory CD4+ cells. With respect to this clone: Its matching antigen is unknown.

Material for sequencing was stem cell memory CD4+ T cells from blood. The rearrangement uses TRBV7-3 and TRBJ2-1; 9 nucleotides line up with TRBD2. The clonotype comes from a man between 18 and 35 years old in good health. The CDR3 region has the DNA TGTGCCAGCAGCTTAACAGGGACTAGCTTGTCTGAGCAGTTCTTC. Encoded protein: CASSLTGTSLSEQFF.